The entry that follows covers one TCR beta chain sequence. This sample is drawn from a study of T cell changes during pregnancy in multiple sclerosis. TCRdb's table, derived via immunoSEQ multiplex PCR, lists solely in-frame clones and lacks some. The data contain 12,000 or so clones, around four fifths of them singletons. The CDR3 has 14 amino acids. V was pared by 6 bases and J by 5 bases, with 6 bases of the junction left unmatched. CDR1 and CDR2 (germline): MNHNY, SVGAGI (reference sequence). The clonotype was recovered from a female donor in good health, enrolled as a control in a pregnancy study. The sequenced sample was CD8+ T cells from peripheral blood mononuclear cells, obtained after pregnancy. The rearrangement uses TRBV6-6 and TRBJ1-4; TRBD1 matches 7 bases. CDR3 nucleotide sequence: TGTGCCAGCAGACCCAGGGGGGTCAATGAAAAACTGTTTTTT. Residues: CASRPRGVNEKLFF.